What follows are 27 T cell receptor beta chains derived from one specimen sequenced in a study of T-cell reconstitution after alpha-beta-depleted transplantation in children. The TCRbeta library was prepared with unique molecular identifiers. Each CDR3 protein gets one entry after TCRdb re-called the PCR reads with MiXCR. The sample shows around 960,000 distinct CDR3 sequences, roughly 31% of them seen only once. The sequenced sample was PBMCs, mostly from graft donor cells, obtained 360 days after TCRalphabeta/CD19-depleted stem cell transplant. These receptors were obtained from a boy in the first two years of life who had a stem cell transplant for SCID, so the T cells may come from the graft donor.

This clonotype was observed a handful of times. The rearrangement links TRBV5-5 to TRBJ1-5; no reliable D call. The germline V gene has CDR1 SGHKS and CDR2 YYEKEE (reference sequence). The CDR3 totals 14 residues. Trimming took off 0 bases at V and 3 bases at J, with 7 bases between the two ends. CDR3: CASSLGQHNQPQHF. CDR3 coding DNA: TGTGCCAGCAGCTTGGGGCAGCACAATCAGCCCCAGCATTTT.

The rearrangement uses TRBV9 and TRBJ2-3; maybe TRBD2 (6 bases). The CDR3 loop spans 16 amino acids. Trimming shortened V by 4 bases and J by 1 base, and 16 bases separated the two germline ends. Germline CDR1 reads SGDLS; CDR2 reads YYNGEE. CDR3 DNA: TGTGCCAGCAGCCCAGGCAGGGAGGCCCGCACAGATACGCAGTATTTT. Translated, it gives CASSPGREARTDTQYF.

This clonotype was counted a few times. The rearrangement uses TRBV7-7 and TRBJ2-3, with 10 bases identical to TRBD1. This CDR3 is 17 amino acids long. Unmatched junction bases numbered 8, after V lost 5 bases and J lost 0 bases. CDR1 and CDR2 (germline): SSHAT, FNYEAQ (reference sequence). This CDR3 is CASSPGTGAWSTDTQYF. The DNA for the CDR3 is TGTGCCAGCAGCCCAGGGACAGGGGCGTGGAGCACAGATACGCAGTATTTT.

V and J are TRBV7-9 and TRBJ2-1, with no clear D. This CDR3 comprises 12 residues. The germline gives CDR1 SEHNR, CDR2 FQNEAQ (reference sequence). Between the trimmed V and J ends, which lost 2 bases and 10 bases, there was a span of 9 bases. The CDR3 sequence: CASSLRPVEQFF. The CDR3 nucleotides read TGTGCCAGCAGCTTACGACCCGTCGAGCAGTTCTTC. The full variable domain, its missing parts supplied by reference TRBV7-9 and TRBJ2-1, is DTGVSQNPRHKITKRGQNVTFRCDPISEHNRLYWYRQTLGQGPEFLTYFQNEAQLEKSRLLSDRFSAERPKGSFSTLEIQRTEQGDSAMYLCASSLRPVEQFFGPGTRLTVL.

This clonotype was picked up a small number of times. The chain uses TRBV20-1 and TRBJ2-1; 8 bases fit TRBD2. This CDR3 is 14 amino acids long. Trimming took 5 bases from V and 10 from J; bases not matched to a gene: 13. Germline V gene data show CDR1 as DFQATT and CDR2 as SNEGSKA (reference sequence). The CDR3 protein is CSAVPGTRKREQFF. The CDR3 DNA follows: TGCAGTGCTGTACCCGGGACTAGAAAAAGGGAGCAGTTCTTC.

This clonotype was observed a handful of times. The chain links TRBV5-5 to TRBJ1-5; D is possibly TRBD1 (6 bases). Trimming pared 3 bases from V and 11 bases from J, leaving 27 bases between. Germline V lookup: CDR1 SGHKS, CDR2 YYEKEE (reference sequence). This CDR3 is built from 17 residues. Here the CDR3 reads CASSSGAWDTIPMAQHF. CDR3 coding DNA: TGTGCCAGCAGCTCAGGCGCCTGGGACACGATCCCTATGGCCCAGCATTTT.

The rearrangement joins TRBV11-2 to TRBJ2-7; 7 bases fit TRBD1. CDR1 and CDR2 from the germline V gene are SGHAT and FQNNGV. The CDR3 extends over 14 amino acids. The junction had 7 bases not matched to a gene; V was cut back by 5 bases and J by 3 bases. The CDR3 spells CASSRTGRGYEQYF. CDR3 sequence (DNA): TGTGCCAGCAGCCGGACAGGCCGTGGCTACGAGCAGTACTTC.

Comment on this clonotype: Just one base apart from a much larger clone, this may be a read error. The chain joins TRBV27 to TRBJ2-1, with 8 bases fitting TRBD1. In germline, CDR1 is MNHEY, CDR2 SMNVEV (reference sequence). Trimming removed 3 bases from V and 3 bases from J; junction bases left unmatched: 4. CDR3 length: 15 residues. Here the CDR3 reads CASSFRTGNYNEQFF. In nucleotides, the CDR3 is TGTGCCAGCAGTTTCAGGACAGGGAACTACAATGAGCAGTTCTTC.

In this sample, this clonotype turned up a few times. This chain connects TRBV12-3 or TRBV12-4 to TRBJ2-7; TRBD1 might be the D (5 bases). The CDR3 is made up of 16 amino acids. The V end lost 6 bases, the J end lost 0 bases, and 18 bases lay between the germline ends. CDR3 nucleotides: TGTGCCAGCAGCCCAAGCACAGGCTCGCACTCCTACGAGCAGTACTTC. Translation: CASSPSTGSHSYEQYF.

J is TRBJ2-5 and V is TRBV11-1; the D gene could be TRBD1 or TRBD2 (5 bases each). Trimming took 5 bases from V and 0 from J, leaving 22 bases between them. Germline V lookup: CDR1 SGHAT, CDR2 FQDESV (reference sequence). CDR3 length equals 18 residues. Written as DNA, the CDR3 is TGTGCCAGCAGCCTGTCCCGTTCCCGGGACCTTTACCAAGAGACCCAGTACTTC. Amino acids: CASSLSRSRDLYQETQYF. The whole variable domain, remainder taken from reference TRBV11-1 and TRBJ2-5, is EAEVAQSPRYKITEKSQAVAFWCDPISGHATLYWYRQILGQGPELLVQFQDESVVDDSQLPKDRFSAERLKGVDSTLKIQPAELGDSAMYLCASSLSRSRDLYQETQYFGPGTRLLVL.

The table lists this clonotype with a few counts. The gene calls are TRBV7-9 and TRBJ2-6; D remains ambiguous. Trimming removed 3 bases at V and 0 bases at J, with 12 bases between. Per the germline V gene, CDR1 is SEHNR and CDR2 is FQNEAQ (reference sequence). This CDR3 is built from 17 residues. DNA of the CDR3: TGTGCCAGCAGCTTGGGCAGGTTAAGCTCTGGGGCCAACGTCCTGACTTTC. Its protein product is CASSLGRLSSGANVLTF.

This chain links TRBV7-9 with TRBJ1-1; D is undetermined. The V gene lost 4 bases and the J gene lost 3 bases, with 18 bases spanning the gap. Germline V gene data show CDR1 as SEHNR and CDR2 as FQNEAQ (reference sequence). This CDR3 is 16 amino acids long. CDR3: CASSSRRAGRDTEAFF. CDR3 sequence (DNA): TGTGCCAGCAGCTCAAGACGGGCTGGGAGGGACACTGAAGCTTTCTTT.

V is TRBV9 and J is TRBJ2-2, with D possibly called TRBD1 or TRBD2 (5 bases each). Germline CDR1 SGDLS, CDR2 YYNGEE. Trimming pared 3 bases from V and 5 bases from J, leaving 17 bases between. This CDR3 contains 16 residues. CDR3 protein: CASSAGAQRPTGELFF. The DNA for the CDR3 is TGTGCCAGCAGCGCCGGGGCCCAAAGACCGACCGGGGAGCTGTTTTTT.

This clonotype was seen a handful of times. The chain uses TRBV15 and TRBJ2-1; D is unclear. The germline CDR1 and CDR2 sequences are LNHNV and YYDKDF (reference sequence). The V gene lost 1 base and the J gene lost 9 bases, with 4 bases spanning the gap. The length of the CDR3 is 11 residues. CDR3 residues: CATSRVAEQFF. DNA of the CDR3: TGTGCCACCAGCAGAGTTGCTGAGCAGTTCTTC.

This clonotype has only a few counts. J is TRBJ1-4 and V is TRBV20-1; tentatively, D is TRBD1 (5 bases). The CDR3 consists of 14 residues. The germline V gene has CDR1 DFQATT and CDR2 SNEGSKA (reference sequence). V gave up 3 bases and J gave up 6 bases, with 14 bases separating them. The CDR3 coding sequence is TGCAGTGCTAGGGGGCCCCTCGGGGATGAAAAACTGTTTTTT. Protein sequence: CSARGPLGDEKLFF.

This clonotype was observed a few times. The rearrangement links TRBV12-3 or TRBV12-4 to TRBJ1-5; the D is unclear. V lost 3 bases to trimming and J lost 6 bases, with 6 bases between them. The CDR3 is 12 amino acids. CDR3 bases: TGTGCCAGCAGTTTTCCGGGTCAGCCCCAGCATTTT. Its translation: CASSFPGQPQHF.

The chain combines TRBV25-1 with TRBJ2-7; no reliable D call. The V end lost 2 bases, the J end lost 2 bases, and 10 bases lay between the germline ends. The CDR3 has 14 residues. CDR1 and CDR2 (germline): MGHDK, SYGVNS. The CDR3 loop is CASSETGYTYEQYF. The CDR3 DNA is TGTGCCAGCAGTGAAACTGGCTACACCTACGAGCAGTACTTC.

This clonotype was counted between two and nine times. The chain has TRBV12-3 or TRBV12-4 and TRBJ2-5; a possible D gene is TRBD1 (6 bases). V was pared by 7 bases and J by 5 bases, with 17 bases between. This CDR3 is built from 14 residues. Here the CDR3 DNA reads TGTGCCAGCAAAGTGCGACAGGCCGGGGAGACCCAGTACTTC. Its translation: CASKVRQAGETQYF.

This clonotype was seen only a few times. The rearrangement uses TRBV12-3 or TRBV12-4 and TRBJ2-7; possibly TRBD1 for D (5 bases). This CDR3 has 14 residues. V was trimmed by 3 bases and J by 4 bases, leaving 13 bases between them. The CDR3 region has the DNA TGTGCCAGCAGTTTCCAGGGTGGGCCATACGAGCAGTACTTC. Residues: CASSFQGGPYEQYF.

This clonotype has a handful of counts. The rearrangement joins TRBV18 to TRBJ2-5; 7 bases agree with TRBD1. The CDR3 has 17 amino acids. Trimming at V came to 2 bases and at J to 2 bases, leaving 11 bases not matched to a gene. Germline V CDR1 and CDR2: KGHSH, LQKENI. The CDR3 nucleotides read TGTGCCAGCTCACCATTGAGGGACAGAACGGATCAAGAGACCCAGTACTTC. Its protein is CASSPLRDRTDQETQYF.

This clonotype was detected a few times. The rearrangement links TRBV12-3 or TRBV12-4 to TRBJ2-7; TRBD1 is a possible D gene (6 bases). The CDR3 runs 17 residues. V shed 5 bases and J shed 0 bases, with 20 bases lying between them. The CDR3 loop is CASSGARGPQSSYEQYF. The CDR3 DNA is TGTGCCAGCAGTGGGGCCAGGGGCCCACAGAGCTCCTACGAGCAGTACTTC.

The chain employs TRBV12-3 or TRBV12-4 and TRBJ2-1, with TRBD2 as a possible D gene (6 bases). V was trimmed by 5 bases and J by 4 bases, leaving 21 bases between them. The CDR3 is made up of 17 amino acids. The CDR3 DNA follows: TGTGCCAGCAGTCCCCTCCAGGGAGGTACCTCTTACAATGAGCAGTTCTTC. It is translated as CASSPLQGGTSYNEQFF.

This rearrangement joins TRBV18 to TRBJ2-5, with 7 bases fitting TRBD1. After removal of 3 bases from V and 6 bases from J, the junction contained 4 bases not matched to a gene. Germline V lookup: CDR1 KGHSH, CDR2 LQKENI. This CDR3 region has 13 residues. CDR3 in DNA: TGTGCCAGCTCACCGGGACAGCTTCAGACCCAGTACTTC. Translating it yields CASSPGQLQTQYF.

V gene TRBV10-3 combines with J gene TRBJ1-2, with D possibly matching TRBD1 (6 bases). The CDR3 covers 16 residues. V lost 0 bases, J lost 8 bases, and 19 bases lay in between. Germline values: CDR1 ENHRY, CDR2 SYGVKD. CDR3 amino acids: CAISESLGTPLRGYTF. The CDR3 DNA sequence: TGTGCCATCAGTGAGTCGTTGGGGACACCCCTTAGGGGCTACACCTTC.

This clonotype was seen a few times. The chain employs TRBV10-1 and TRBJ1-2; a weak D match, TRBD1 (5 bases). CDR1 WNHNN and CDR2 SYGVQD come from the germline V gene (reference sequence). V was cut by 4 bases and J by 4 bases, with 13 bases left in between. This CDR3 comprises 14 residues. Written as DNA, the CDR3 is TGCGCCAGCAGTGGGGCAGGGAATGGCTATGGCTACACCTTC. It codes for CASSGAGNGYGYTF.

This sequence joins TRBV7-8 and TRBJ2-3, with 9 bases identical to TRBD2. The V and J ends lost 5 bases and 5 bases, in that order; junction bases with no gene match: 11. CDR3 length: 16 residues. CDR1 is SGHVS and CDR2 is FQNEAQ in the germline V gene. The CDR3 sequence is CASSKSSGGREDTQYF. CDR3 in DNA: TGTGCCAGCAGCAAAAGTAGCGGGGGACGGGAAGATACGCAGTATTTT.

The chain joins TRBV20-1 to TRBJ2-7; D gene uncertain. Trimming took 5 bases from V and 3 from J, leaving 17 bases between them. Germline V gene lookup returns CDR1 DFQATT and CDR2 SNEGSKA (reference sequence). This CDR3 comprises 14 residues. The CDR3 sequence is CSAQDKPYNYEQYF. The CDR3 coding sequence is TGCAGTGCTCAAGACAAGCCCTACAACTACGAGCAGTACTTC.